This is a list of T cell receptor beta chains from one sample in a study of shared clonotypes between healthy human individuals. Profiled with immunoSEQ multiplex PCR; TCRdb holds only in-frame clones, not every one. The table includes fewer than 600,000 clones, more than 75% detected once. What was sequenced was PBMCs. These receptors were taken from a woman aged 40 to 50 in good health. Some clones in this sample may be carry-over from other donors' samples. The conserved cysteine and the conserved F or W are not part of the CDR3 here. Fields, in order: V gene, J gene, clone size, CDR3 protein. Expanded clones get a size class; other rows say once, few or many, or leave the size out.

TRBV7-9,TRBJ1-4,NA,ASSYGQSNEKLF
TRBV9,TRBJ1-1,NA,ASSPGVGGLSNTEAF
TRBV5-6,TRBJ2-5,once,ASSAGQGRFGTQY
TRBV29-1,TRBJ1-3,NA,SARSSGNTIY
TRBV28,TRBJ2-7,NA,ASSWGGRSYEQY
TRBV7-9,TRBJ1-2,NA,ASSPAPLGQDYGYT
TRBV28,TRBJ2-5,few,ASSQWTGRETQY
TRBV27,TRBJ2-1,NA,ASSLSVYVPYNEQF
TRBV9,TRBJ1-4,NA,ASSVRPGSGLF
TRBV28,TRBJ2-3,NA,ASTLTSGRVADTQY
TRBV6-1,TRBJ2-1,NA,ASSELAGVGNEQF
TRBV14,TRBJ1-1,NA,ASSQTGLVTEAF